These 28 T cell receptor beta chains share one sample of origin, sequenced in a study of T-cell memory formation after mild COVID-19 (dated by TCRdb to about 2021). Library method: 5' RACE. The sample was run on an Illumina NovaSeq 6000. TCRdb reworked the public reads: Q25 trimming with fastp, MiXCR clone assembly, productive beta chains retained. One record per CDR3 amino acid sequence lists the most common genes and DNA. For this sample there are some 50,000 distinct CDR3 sequences; roughly 27% appear just once. The ten most abundant clones make up about 39% of the sample. Sequenced: PBMCs or a T cell subset sorted from them (not recorded which). The receptors shown here come from a man between 18 and 35 years old who had mild COVID-19 (a few samples of this study predate the infection). The sample titles of this study are shuffled in the database, so cell type and time point are left out; the donor was told from shared clones.

This clonotype was detected a few times. The chain is built from TRBV27 and TRBJ2-3; D gene ambiguous. CDR1 MNHEY and CDR2 SMNVEV come from the germline V gene (reference sequence). Trimming pared 3 bases from V and 2 bases from J, leaving 9 bases between. This CDR3 comprises 14 residues. The CDR3 DNA reads TGTGCCAGCAGTTTCTCTACATCCACAGATACGCAGTATTTT. Its protein product is CASSFSTSTDTQYF.

The chain couples TRBV28 to TRBJ2-5; TRBD2 is a possible D gene (6 bases). The germline V gene encodes CDR1 MDHEN and CDR2 SYDVKM. This CDR3 has 13 amino acids. Trimming cost V 5 bases and J 3 bases, with 10 bases left between them. CDR3 loop: CASSGRQEETQYF. In DNA form, the CDR3 reads TGTGCCAGCAGTGGGAGGCAAGAAGAGACCCAGTACTTC.

The V and J genes are TRBV4-3 and TRBJ1-5; TRBD1 agrees at 7 bases. The germline V gene encodes CDR1 LGHNA and CDR2 YSLEER. CDR3 size: 15 residues. V was pared by 3 bases and J by 4 bases, with 6 bases of the junction left unmatched. This CDR3 is CASSHYRGLNQPQHF. DNA for the CDR3: TGCGCCAGCAGCCACTACAGGGGCCTTAATCAGCCCCAGCATTTT.

The chain joins TRBV11-2 to TRBJ2-3; no definite D call. Trimming cost V 1 base and J 1 base, with 9 bases left between them. This CDR3 comprises 15 residues. Germline V gives CDR1 SGHAT, CDR2 FQNNGV. The DNA of the CDR3 is TGTGCCAGCAGCTTAGGTTCCCGTGGCACAGATACGCAGTATTTT. This gives the protein CASSLGSRGTDTQYF.

This clonotype was found a few times. The J gene is TRBJ2-5, the V gene TRBV29-1; TRBD2 agrees at 8 bases. Germline assignment: CDR1 SQVTM and CDR2 ANQGSEA. With V trimmed by 6 bases and J by 5 bases, 11 bases remained unmatched. The CDR3 consists of 14 residues. The CDR3 is CSVTPRGGGETQYF. The DNA of the CDR3 is TGCAGCGTGACCCCTCGGGGGGGCGGTGAGACCCAGTACTTC.

The chain is built from TRBV5-6 and TRBJ2-1, with 7 positions matching TRBD1. The CDR3 extends over 13 amino acids. V was pared by 7 bases and J by 5 bases, with 6 bases of the junction left unmatched. Germline V gene lookup returns CDR1 SGHDT and CDR2 YYEEEE. DNA of the CDR3: TGTGCCAGCCCGCCGGGACAGCACAATGAGCAGTTCTTC. Its translation: CASPPGQHNEQFF.

This clonotype was counted between two and nine times. The genes are TRBV10-2 and TRBJ2-3; 9 bases line up with TRBD2. Per germline, CDR1 WSHSY and CDR2 SAAADI. Unmatched junction bases numbered 12, after V lost 4 bases and J lost 4 bases. The CDR3 loop spans 17 amino acids. Here the CDR3 reads CASSGFGGGGDADTQYF. The CDR3 region has the DNA TGCGCCAGCAGTGGCTTCGGGGGCGGGGGGGACGCAGATACGCAGTATTTT.

The chain combines TRBV4-1 with TRBJ1-3; TRBD1 is a possible D gene (5 bases). V gave up 7 bases and J gave up 0 bases, with 16 bases separating them. Per germline, CDR1 MGHRA and CDR2 YSYEKL. The CDR3 contains 16 residues. The CDR3 sequence: CASTPWGGSSGNTIYF. In nucleotides, the CDR3 is TGCGCCAGCACCCCCTGGGGGGGTTCCTCTGGAAACACCATATATTTT.

This clonotype has just a few counts. A read error may account for a junction end that differs from germline. The chain employs TRBV6-4 and TRBJ2-3; 10 bases map to TRBD2. This CDR3 spans 16 amino acids. Germline loops: CDR1 MRHNA, CDR2 SNTAGT. CDR3: CASSDSASGSTDTKYF. The CDR3 DNA is TGTGCCAGCAGTGACTCGGCTAGCGGGAGCACAGATACGAAGTATTTT.

This clonotype was seen a few times. The genes are TRBV27 and TRBJ2-2; the match to TRBD1 covers 9 bases. CDR1 and CDR2 (germline): MNHEY, SMNVEV (reference sequence). The V segment lost 1 base and the J segment 6 bases; nucleotides outside the gene matches: 3. The CDR3 sequence is 15 residues long. CDR3: CASSLFGTGSGELFF. CDR3 DNA: TGTGCCAGCAGTTTATTTGGGACAGGGTCCGGGGAGCTGTTTTTT.

This clonotype was counted between two and nine times. In DNA form, the CDR3 reads TGCAGCGTCGGGGACAGGGAGAACACTGAAGCTTTCTTT. Amino acids: CSVGDRENTEAFF. The chain uses TRBV29-1 and TRBJ1-1; 9 bases are shared with TRBD1. The V gene's germline CDR1 is SQVTM and CDR2 ANQGSEA. V shed 6 bases and J 1 base; nucleotides not matched to a gene: 3. The CDR3 sequence is 13 residues long. Drawing the rest from reference TRBV29-1 and TRBJ1-1, the complete variable domain is SAVISQKPSRDICQRGTSLTIQCQVDSQVTMMFWYRQQPGQSLTLIATANQGSEATYESGFVIDKFPISRPNLTFSTLTVSNMSPEDSSIYLCSVGDRENTEAFFGQGTRLTVV.

The chain is built from TRBV4-1 and TRBJ2-2, with 7 positions matching TRBD2. CDR3 length equals 16 residues. The trim removed 4 bases at V and 5 bases at J, leaving 10 bases unmatched. Germline values: CDR1 MGHRA, CDR2 YSYEKL. The CDR3 sequence is CASSPGGGVYTGELFF. The DNA of the CDR3 is TGCGCCAGCAGCCCAGGTGGGGGGGTGTATACCGGGGAGCTGTTTTTT.

There are a few counts of this clonotype. This chain connects TRBV4-1 to TRBJ2-1, with 9 positions matching TRBD2. CDR1 is MGHRA, CDR2 YSYEKL, per germline. The V gene end was trimmed by 1 base and the J gene end by 9 bases; junction bases not matched to a gene: 7. The CDR3 runs 15 residues. The chain's CDR3 is CASSQGRGGLGEQFF. The CDR3 region has the DNA TGCGCCAGCAGCCAAGGGCGGGGGGGCCTCGGTGAGCAGTTCTTC.

V gene TRBV12-3 or TRBV12-4 combines with J gene TRBJ1-1, with TRBD1 matching over 8 bases. V lost 6 bases to trimming and J lost 7 bases; unmatched junction nucleotides: 10. This CDR3 contains 14 residues. The CDR3 sequence is CASSVDRGLLEAFF. The CDR3 DNA follows: TGTGCCAGCAGCGTTGACAGGGGCCTCCTTGAAGCTTTCTTT.

The V gene is TRBV4-1, the J gene TRBJ2-7; D remains unclear. Germline assignment: CDR1 MGHRA and CDR2 YSYEKL. V dropped 0 bases and J dropped 3 bases, with 15 bases sitting between them. There are 16 residues in the CDR3. Here the CDR3 reads CASSQESETLFYEQYV. Here the CDR3 DNA reads TGCGCCAGCAGCCAAGAATCGGAAACTCTCTTCTACGAGCAGTACGTC.

The chain couples TRBV6-6 to TRBJ2-7; D uncertain. This CDR3 has 13 residues. V was clipped by 0 bases and J by 5 bases, with 8 bases between them. The germline V gene encodes CDR1 MNHNY and CDR2 SVGAGI (reference sequence). CDR3 bases: TGTGCCAGCAGTTACTCTCTCCGGGACGAGCAGTACTTC. Protein: CASSYSLRDEQYF.

This clonotype was recorded at least ten times. The CDR3 sequence: CASSFRGAHHNEQFF. The CDR3 DNA reads as TGTGCCAGCAGCTTTCGGGGGGCCCACCACAATGAGCAGTTCTTC. The chain is built from TRBV11-2 and TRBJ2-1, with TRBD2 as a possible D gene (7 bases). Germline V gives CDR1 SGHAT, CDR2 FQNNGV. The ends were cut back, 3 bases at V and 5 bases at J, with 14 bases in the middle. The CDR3 has 15 amino acids.

CDR3 nucleotide sequence: TGCAGTGCCCCAGGCGGGCGGGGTGAACCCCAAGAGACCCAGTACTTC. Amino acids: CSAPGGRGEPQETQYF. The chain recombines TRBV20-1 with TRBJ2-5; D might be TRBD2 (6 bases). The CDR3 totals 16 residues. Germline loops: CDR1 DFQATT, CDR2 SNEGSKA (reference sequence). V was cut by 6 bases and J by 1 base, with 21 bases left in between.

This sequence joins TRBV6-5 and TRBJ2-1; 9 nucleotides match TRBD2. Germline V gives CDR1 MNHEY, CDR2 SVGAGI. Trimming took 0 bases from V and 7 from J; bases not matched to a gene: 7. The CDR3 covers 16 residues. The CDR3: CASSYSIAGAWNEQFF. In nucleotides, the CDR3 is TGTGCCAGCAGTTACTCGATAGCGGGGGCTTGGAATGAGCAGTTCTTC.

The chain joins TRBV4-1 to TRBJ2-5; 9 nucleotides match TRBD1. Germline V CDR1 and CDR2: MGHRA, YSYEKL. The CDR3 spans 16 residues. The CDR3 DNA reads TGCGCGAGTAGGCAGGGACAGGGAGGATTCCAAGAGACCCAGTACTTC. Protein sequence: CASRQGQGGFQETQYF.

The chain joins TRBV4-1 to TRBJ1-3, with D unresolved. Trimming shortened V by 4 bases and J by 7 bases, and 8 bases separated the two germline ends. Germline CDR1 reads MGHRA; CDR2 reads YSYEKL. This CDR3 region has 12 residues. The CDR3 protein is CASSPGRNTIYF. The CDR3 DNA follows: TGCGCCAGCAGCCCCGGTAGGAACACCATATATTTT.

The chain uses TRBV7-2 and TRBJ2-7; TRBD1 might be the D (5 bases). Germline CDR1 is SGHTA and CDR2 is FQGNSA. The length of the CDR3 is 15 residues. Trimming pared 7 bases from V and 3 bases from J, leaving 19 bases between. CDR3 sequence reads: CASTTLNNQGYEQYF. DNA for the CDR3: TGTGCCAGCACCACCCTTAACAATCAGGGCTACGAGCAGTACTTC.

This clonotype was counted a few times. V usage is TRBV5-1 and J usage is TRBJ2-7; D gene uncertain. V shed 4 bases and J shed 3 bases, with 23 bases lying between them. Germline CDR1 is SGHRS and CDR2 is YFSETQ. CDR3 length: 17 amino acids. The CDR3 bases are TGCGCCAGCAGCAGAGCCCCTTCGGACGAATTGGGCTACGAGCAGTACTTC. Encoded protein: CASSRAPSDELGYEQYF.

The rearrangement links TRBV7-2 to TRBJ1-2; D unresolved. CDR1 SGHTA and CDR2 FQGNSA come from the germline V gene. The ends were cut back, 2 bases at V and 12 bases at J, with 16 bases in the middle. The CDR3 has 13 residues. The CDR3 region has the DNA TGTGCCAGCAGCTTAAGGGTAGATTACGAAAACACCTTC. This encodes CASSLRVDYENTF.

The genes are TRBV6-5 and TRBJ1-2; tentative D call: TRBD1 (6 bases). Between the trimmed V and J ends, which lost 5 bases and 5 bases, there was a span of 15 bases. This CDR3 has 14 residues. Germline V lookup: CDR1 MNHEY, CDR2 SVGAGI. DNA for the CDR3: TGTGCCAGCAGTGCCTCCGGGACACCTTATGGCTACACCTTC. This codes for CASSASGTPYGYTF.

At least ten counts were recorded for this clonotype. The chain joins TRBV29-1 to TRBJ2-7; 7 bases line up with TRBD1. J was trimmed by 6 bases and V by 6 bases; bases with no gene match: 8. Looked up from germline, CDR1 is SQVTM and CDR2 is ANQGSEA. The CDR3 covers 12 residues. The CDR3 DNA is TGCAGCGTCCCAGGGGGTTCGGTCGAGCAGTACTTC. Protein sequence: CSVPGGSVEQYF.

This clonotype was counted a few times. The CDR3 nucleotides are TGCAGTGCTCCCCGGAGGGCGGAAAACACCGGGGAGCTGTTTTTT. This encodes CSAPRRAENTGELFF. V is TRBV20-1 and J is TRBJ2-2; D perhaps matches TRBD2 (6 bases). The V gene's germline CDR1 is DFQATT and CDR2 SNEGSKA (reference sequence). The CDR3 length is 15 residues. V was trimmed by 5 bases and J by 2 bases, leaving 15 bases between them.

By frequency in the sample, this clonotype is medium-sized. The rearrangement joins TRBV5-5 to TRBJ2-1, with D possibly TRBD2 on 5 matching bases. This CDR3 region has 14 residues. V was cut by 6 bases and J by 8 bases, with 18 bases left in between. CDR1 is SGHKS, CDR2 YYEKEE, per germline (reference sequence). CDR3 coding DNA: TGTGCCAGCAACCTAGCTTGGGGATCTCATGAGCAGTTCTTC. It translates to CASNLAWGSHEQFF.